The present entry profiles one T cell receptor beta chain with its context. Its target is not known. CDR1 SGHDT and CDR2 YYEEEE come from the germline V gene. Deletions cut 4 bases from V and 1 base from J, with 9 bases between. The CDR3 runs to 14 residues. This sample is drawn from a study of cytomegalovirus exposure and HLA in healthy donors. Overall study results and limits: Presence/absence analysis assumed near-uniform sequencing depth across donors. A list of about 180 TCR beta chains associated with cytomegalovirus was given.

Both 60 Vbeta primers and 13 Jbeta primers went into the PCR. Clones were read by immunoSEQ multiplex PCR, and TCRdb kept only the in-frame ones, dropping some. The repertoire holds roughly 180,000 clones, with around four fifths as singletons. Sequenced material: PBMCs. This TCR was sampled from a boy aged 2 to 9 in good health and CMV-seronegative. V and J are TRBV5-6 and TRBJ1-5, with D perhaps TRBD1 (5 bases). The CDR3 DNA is TGTGCCAGCAGCCTCGGACACAGCAATCAGCCCCAGCATTTT. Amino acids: CASSLGHSNQPQHF.